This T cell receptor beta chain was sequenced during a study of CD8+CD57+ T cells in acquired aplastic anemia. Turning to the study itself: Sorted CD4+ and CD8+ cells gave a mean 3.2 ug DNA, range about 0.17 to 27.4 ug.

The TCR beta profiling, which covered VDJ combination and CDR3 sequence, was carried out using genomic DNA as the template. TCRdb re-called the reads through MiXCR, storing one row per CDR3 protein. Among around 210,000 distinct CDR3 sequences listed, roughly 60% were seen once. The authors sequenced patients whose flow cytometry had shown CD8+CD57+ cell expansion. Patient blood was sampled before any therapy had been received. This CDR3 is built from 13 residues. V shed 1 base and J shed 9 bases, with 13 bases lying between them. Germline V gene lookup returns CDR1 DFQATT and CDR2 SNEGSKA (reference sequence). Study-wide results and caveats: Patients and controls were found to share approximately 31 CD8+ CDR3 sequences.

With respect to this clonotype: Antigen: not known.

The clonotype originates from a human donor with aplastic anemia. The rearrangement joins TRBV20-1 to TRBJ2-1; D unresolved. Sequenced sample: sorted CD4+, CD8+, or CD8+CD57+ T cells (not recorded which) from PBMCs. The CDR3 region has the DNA TGCAGTGCTAGAGGGTATTTCGAGTCTGAGCAGTTCTTC. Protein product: CSARGYFESEQFF.